This TCR beta chain was documented in a study of identical twins. In this sample, this clonotype turned up a few times. The CDR3 totals 13 residues. The V gene lost 6 bases and the J gene lost 1 base, with 10 bases spanning the gap. Germline CDR1 reads DFQATT; CDR2 reads SNEGSKA (reference sequence). TCRdb processed the 5' RACE reads anew with MiXCR; each CDR3 protein has one entry. The table lists roughly 470,000 distinct CDR3 sequences, roughly an eighth of them singletons, with approximately 1% in the top ten. These data were likewise used in another study, on yellow fever vaccine responses in identical twins. That study reports: Reportedly, twins showed a vaccine T cell response that looked partly convergent and partly personalized.

The chain combines TRBV20-1 with TRBJ1-5; D ambiguous. This clonotype was obtained from a woman younger than 35 in good health. The sequenced sample consisted of CD4+ T cells sorted from blood. This chain's CDR3 is CSAVIESNQPQHF. The CDR3 DNA sequence: TGCAGTGCCGTTATCGAGAGCAATCAGCCCCAGCATTTT.